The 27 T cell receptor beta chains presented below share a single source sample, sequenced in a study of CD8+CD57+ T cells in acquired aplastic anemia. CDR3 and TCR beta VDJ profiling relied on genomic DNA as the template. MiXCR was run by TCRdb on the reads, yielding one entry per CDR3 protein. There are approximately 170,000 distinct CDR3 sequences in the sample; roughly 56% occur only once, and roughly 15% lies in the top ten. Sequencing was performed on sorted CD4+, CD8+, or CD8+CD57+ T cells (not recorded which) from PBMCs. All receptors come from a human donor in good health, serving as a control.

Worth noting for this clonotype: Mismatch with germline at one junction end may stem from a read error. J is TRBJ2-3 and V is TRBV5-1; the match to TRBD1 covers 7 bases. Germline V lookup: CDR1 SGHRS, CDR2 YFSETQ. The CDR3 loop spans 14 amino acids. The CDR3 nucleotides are TGTGCCAGCAGCTTACAGGGGATGGGGGATACGCAGTATTTT. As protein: CASSLQGMGDTQYF.

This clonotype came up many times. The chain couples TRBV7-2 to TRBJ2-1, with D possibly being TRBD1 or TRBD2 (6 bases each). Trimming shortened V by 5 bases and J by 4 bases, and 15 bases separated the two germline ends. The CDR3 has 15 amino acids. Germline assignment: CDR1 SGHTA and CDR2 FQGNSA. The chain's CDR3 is CASSARRGLYNEQFF. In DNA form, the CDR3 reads TGTGCCAGCAGCGCCCGACGGGGGCTTTACAATGAGCAGTTCTTC.

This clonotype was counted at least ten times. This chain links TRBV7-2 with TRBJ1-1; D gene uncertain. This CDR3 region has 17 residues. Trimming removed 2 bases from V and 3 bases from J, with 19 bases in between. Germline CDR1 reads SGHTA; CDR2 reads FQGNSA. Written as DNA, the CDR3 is TGTGCCAGCAGCTTAAAAACCCGAAGCCCCTCCGACACTGAAGCTTTCTTT. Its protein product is CASSLKTRSPSDTEAFF. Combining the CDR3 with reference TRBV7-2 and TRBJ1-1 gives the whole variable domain GAGVSQSPSNKVTEKGKDVELRCDPISGHTALYWYRQSLGQGLEFLIYFQGNSAPDKSGLPSDRFSAERTGGSVSTLTIQRTQQEDSAVYLCASSLKTRSPSDTEAFFGQGTRLTVV.

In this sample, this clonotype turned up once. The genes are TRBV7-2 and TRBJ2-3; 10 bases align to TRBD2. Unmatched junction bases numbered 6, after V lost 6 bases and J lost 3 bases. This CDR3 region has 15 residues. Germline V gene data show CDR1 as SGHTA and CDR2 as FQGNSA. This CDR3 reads CASSQTSGVTDTQYF. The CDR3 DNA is TGTGCCAGCAGTCAAACTAGCGGGGTTACAGATACGCAGTATTTT.

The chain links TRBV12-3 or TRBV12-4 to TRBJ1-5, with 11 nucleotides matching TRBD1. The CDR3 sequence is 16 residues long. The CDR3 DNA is TGTGCTAGTGGTTACCTGGGACAGGGGGACATTCAGCCCCAGCATTTT. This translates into CASGYLGQGDIQPQHF.

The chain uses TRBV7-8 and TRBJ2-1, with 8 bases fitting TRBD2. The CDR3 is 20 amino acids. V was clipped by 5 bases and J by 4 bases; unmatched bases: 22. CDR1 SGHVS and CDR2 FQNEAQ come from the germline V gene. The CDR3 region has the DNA TGTGCCAGCAGCCCTCCGCGGCTAGCGGGCGCTCTCCTATCTTACAATGAGCAGTTCTTC. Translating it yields CASSPPRLAGALLSYNEQFF.

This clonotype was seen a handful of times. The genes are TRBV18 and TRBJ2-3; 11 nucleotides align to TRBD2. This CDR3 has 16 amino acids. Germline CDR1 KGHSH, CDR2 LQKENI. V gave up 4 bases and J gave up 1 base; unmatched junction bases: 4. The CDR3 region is CASSRTLAGGTDTQYF. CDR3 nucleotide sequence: TGTGCCAGCTCACGAACACTAGCGGGGGGCACAGATACGCAGTATTTT.

The DNA of the CDR3 is TGTGCCAGCAGCCCTGGGTTGGGCGTCCCCTATGGCTACACCTTC. Translating gives CASSPGLGVPYGYTF. The J gene is TRBJ1-2, the V gene TRBV11-1; D is unclear. Germline-derived CDR1 and CDR2 are SGHAT and FQDESV (reference sequence). V lost 5 bases and J lost 4, with 17 bases in between. The CDR3 length is 15 residues.

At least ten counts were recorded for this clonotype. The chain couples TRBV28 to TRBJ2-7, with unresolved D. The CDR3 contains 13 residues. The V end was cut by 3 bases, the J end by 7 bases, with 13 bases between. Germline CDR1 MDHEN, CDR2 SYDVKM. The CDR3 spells CASSFPSTEEQYF. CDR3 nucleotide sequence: TGTGCCAGCAGTTTCCCCTCCACAGAAGAGCAGTACTTC.

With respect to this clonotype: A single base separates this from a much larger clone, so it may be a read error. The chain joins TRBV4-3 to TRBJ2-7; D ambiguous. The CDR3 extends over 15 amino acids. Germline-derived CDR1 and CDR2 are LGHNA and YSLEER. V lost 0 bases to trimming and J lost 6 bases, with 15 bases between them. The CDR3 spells CASSQEGYAACEQYF. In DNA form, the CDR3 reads TGCGCCAGCAGCCAAGAGGGGTATGCGGCTTGCGAGCAGTACTTC.

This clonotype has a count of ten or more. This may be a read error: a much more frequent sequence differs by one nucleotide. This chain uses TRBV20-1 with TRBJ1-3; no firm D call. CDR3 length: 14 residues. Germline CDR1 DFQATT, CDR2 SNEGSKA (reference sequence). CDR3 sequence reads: CSAPRKEGGNTMYF. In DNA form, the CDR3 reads TGCAGTGCTCCAAGAAAGGAAGGAGGAAACACCATGTATTTT.

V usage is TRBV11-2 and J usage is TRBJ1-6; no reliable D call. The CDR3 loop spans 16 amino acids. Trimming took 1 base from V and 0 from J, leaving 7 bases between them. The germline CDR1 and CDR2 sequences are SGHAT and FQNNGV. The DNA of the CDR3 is TGTGCCAGCAGCTTAGGGTGGAGCTCCTATAATTCACCCCTCCACTTT. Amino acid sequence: CASSLGWSSYNSPLHF.

In nucleotides, the CDR3 is TGTGCCAGCAGCTTAGGGGGGGGGGGCAACACTGAAGCTTTCTTT. This gives the protein CASSLGGGGNTEAFF. J is TRBJ1-1 and V is TRBV7-2, with a weak D call TRBD1 (6 bases). The ends were cut back, 1 base at V and 2 bases at J, with 11 bases in the middle. The CDR3 extends over 15 amino acids. Germline CDR1 is SGHTA and CDR2 is FQGNSA.

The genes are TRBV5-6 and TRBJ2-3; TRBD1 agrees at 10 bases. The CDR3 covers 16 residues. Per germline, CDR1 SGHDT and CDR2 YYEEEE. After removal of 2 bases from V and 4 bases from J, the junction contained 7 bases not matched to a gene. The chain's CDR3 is CASSFPGQGTADTQYF. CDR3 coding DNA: TGTGCCAGCAGCTTCCCGGGACAGGGGACGGCAGATACGCAGTATTTT.

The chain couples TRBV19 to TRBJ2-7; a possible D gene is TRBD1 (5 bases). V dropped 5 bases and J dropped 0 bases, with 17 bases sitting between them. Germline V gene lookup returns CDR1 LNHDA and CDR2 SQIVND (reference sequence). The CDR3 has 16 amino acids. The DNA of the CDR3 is TGTGCCAGTAGTCTAAAATGGCGCAGGGCCTCCTACGAGCAGTACTTC. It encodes CASSLKWRRASYEQYF.

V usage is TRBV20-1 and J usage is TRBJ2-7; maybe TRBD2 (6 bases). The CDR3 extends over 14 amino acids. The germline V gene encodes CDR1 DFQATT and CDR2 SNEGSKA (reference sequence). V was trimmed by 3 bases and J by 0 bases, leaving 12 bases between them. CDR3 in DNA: TGCAGTGCTAGGGAGACTAGACTCTCCTACGAGCAGTACTTC. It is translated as CSARETRLSYEQYF.

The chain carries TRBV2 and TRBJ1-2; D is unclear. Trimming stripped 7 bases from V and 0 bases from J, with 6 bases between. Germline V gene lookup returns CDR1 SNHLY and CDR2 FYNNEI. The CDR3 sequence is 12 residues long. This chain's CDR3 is CASTSTNYGYTF. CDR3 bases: TGTGCCAGCACCTCGACTAACTATGGCTACACCTTC.

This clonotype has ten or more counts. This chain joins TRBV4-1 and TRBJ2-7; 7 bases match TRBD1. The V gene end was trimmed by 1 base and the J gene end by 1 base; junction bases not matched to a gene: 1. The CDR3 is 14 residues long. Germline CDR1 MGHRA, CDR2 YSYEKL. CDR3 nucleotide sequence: TGCGCCAGCAGCCAAGCGGGACAGTCCTACGAGCAGTACTTC. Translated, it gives CASSQAGQSYEQYF.

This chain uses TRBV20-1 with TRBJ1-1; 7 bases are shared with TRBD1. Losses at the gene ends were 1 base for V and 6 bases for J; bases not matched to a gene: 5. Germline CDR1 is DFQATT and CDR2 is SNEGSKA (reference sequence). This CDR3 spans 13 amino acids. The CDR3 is CSARVSRGSEAFF. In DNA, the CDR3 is TGCAGTGCTAGAGTCTCCAGGGGGTCTGAAGCTTTCTTT.

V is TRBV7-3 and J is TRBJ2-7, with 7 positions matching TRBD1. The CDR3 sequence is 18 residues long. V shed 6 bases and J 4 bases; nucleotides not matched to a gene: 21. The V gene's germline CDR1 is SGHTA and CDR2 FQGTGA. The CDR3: CASSYRGEGGVILYEQYF. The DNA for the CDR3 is TGTGCCAGCAGTTACCGTGGAGAAGGGGGCGTAATTCTGTACGAGCAGTACTTC.

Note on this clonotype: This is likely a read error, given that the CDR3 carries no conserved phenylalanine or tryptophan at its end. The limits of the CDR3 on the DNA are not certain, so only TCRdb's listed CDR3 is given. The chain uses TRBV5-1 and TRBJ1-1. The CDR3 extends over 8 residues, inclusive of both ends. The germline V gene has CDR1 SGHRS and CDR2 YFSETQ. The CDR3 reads CASSLSLR.

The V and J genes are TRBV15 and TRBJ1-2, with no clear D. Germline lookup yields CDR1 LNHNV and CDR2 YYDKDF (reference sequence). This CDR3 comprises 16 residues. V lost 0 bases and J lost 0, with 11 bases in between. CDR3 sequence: CATSRDYAVSNYGYTF. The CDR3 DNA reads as TGTGCCACCAGCAGAGATTATGCCGTTTCTAACTATGGCTACACCTTC.

CDR3 sequence (DNA): TGTGCCAGCAGCGACCGGGACGGAGCGCAAGAGACCCAGTACTTC. It is translated as CASSDRDGAQETQYF. This chain connects TRBV6-1 to TRBJ2-5; tentatively, D is TRBD1 or TRBD2 (5 bases each). Deletions cut 6 bases from V and 2 bases from J, with 16 bases between. CDR1 and CDR2 (germline): MNHNS, SASEGT. The CDR3 runs to 15 residues.

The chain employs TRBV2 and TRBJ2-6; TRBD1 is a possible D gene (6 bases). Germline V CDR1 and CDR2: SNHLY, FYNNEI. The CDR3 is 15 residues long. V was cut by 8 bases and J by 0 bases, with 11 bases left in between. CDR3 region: CASVVGGSGANVLTF. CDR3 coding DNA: TGTGCCAGCGTTGTAGGGGGCTCTGGGGCCAACGTCCTGACTTTC.

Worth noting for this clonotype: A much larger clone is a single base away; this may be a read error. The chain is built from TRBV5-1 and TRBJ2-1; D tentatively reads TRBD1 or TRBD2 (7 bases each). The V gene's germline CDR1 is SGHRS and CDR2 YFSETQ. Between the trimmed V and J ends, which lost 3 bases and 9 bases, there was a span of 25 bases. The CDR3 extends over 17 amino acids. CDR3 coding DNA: TGCGCCAGCAGCTCGGCCCCCACACAGGGGAGGGATTTTGAGCAGTTCTTC. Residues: CASSSAPTQGRDFEQFF.

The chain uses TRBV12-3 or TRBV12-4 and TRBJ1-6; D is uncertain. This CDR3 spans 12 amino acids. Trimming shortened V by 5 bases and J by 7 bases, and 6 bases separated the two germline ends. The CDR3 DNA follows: TGTGCCAGCAGTCGCGGCAATTCACCCCTCCACTTT. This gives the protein CASSRGNSPLHF.

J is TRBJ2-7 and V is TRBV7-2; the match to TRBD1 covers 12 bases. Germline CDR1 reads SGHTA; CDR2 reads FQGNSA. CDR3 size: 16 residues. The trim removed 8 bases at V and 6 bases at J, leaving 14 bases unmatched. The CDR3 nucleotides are TGTGCCAGCTCACCACCCGGGACAGGGGGCGTCTTCGAGCAGTACTTC. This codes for CASSPPGTGGVFEQYF.